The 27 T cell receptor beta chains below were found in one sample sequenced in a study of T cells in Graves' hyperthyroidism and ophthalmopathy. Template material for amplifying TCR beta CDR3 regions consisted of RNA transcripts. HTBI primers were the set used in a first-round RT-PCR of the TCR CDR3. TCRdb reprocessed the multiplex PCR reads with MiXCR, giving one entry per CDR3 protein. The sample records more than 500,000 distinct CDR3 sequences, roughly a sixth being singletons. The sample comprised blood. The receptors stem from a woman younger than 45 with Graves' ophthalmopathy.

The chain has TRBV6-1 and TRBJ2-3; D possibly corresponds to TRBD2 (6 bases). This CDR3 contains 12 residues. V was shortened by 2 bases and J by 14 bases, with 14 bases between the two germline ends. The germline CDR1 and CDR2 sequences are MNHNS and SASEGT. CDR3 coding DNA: TGTGCCAGCAGTGAACTGACTAGAGTCTCGTATTTT. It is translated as CASSELTRVSYF.

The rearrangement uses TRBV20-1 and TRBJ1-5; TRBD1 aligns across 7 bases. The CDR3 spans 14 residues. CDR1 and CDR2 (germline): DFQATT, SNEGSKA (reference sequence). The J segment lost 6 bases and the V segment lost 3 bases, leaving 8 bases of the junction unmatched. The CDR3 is CSARRQGPGQPQHF. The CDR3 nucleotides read TGCAGTGCTAGGAGACAGGGTCCCGGTCAGCCCCAGCATTTT.

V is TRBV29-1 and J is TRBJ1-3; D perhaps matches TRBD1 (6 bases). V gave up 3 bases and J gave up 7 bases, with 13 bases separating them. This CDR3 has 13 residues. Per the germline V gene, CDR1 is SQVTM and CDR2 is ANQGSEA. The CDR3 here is CSVDGTGRNTIYF. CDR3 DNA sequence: TGCAGCGTTGACGGAACAGGGAGGAACACCATATATTTT.

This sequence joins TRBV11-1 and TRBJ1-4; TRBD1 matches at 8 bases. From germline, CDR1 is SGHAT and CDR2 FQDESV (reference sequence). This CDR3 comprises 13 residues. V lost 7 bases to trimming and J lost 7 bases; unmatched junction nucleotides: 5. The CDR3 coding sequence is TGTGCCAGCACCGTTACAGGGGGTGAAAAACTGTTTTTT. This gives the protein CASTVTGGEKLFF.

CDR3 DNA: TGTGCCAGTACTCGTGGAGGCGGACACTCTGGAAACACCATATATTTT. It is translated as CASTRGGGHSGNTIYF. This chain uses TRBV19 with TRBJ1-3; D is perhaps TRBD1 (5 bases). The germline CDR1 and CDR2 sequences are LNHDA and SQIVND (reference sequence). This CDR3 is 16 amino acids long. Trimming stripped 7 bases from V and 0 bases from J, with 16 bases between. The entire variable domain, with the rest obtained from reference TRBV19 and TRBJ1-3, is as follows: DGGITQSPKYLFRKEGQNVTLSCEQNLNHDAMYWYRQDPGQGLRLIYYSQIVNDFQKGDIAEGYSVSREKKESFPLTVTSAQKNPTAFYLCASTRGGGHSGNTIYFGEGSWLTVV.

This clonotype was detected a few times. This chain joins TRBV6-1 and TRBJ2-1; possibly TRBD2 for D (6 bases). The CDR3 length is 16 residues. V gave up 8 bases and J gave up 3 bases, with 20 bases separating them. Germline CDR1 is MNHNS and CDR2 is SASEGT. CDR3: CASREGTGVYYNEQFF. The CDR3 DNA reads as TGTGCCAGCCGAGAAGGGACGGGAGTTTACTACAATGAGCAGTTCTTC.

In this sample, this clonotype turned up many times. CDR3 sequence: CATSRDALRGATEAFF. CDR3 DNA: TGTGCCACCAGCAGAGATGCTCTTCGGGGGGCGACTGAAGCTTTCTTT. This chain uses TRBV15 with TRBJ1-1; tentative D call: TRBD1 (6 bases). The CDR3 has 16 amino acids. Germline-derived CDR1 and CDR2 are LNHNV and YYDKDF (reference sequence). Trimming took off 0 bases at V and 5 bases at J, with 16 bases between the two ends.

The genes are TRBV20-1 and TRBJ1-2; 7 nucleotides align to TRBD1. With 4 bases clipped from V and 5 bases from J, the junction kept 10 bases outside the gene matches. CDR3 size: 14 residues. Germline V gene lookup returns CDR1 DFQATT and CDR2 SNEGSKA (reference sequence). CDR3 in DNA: TGCAGTGCTACCCGACAGGGCTGGGAGTATGGCTACACCTTC. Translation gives CSATRQGWEYGYTF.

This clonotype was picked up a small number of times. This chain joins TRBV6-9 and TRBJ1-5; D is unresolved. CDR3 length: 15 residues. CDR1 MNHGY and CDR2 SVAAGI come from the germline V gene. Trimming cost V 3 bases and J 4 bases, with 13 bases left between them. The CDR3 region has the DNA TGTGCCAGCAGTTACATGGGTATGAGGAATCAGCCCCAGCATTTT. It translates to CASSYMGMRNQPQHF.

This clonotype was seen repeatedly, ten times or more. CDR3: CASSTGTGVNSPLHF. CDR3 nucleotide sequence: TGTGCCAGCTCAACCGGGACAGGGGTGAATTCACCCCTCCACTTT. The V gene is TRBV18, the J gene TRBJ1-6, with 10 bases identical to TRBD1. V shed 5 bases, J shed 7 bases, and the junction held 5 bases outside the gene matches. Looked up from germline, CDR1 is KGHSH and CDR2 is LQKENI. The CDR3 consists of 15 residues. The complete variable domain, with remaining parts taken from reference TRBV18 and TRBJ1-6, reads NAGVMQNPRHLVRRRGQEARLRCSPMKGHSHVYWYRQLPEEGLKFMVYLQKENIIDESGMPKERFSAEFPKEGPSILRIQQVVRGDSAAYFCASSTGTGVNSPLHFGNGTRLTVT.

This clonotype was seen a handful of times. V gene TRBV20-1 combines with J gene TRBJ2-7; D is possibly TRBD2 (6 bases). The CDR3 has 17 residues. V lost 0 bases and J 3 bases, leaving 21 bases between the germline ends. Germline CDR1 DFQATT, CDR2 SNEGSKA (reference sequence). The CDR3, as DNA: TGCAGTGCTAGAGAGCGGGGCGCCGGGACTCTCCGCTACGAGCAGTACTTC. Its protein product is CSARERGAGTLRYEQYF.

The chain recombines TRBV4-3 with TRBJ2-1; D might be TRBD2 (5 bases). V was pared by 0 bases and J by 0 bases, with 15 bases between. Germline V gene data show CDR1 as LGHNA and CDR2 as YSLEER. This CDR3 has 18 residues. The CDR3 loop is CASSQDLVRGSSYNEQFF. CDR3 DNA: TGCGCCAGCAGCCAAGATTTAGTACGGGGAAGCTCCTACAATGAGCAGTTCTTC.

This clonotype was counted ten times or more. Here the CDR3 reads CASSQQVNTEAFF. Here the CDR3 DNA reads TGTGCCAGCAGCCAACAGGTTAACACTGAAGCTTTCTTT. The chain joins TRBV7-8 to TRBJ1-1, with D possibly TRBD1 on 5 matching bases. This CDR3 has 13 amino acids. Trimming stripped 5 bases from V and 2 bases from J, with 9 bases between. Germline values: CDR1 SGHVS, CDR2 FQNEAQ.

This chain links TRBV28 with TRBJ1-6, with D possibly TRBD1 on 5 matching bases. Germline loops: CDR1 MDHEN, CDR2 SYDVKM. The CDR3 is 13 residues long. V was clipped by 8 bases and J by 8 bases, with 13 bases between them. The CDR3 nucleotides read TGTGCCAGCGTAGACAGTAATTATTCACCCCTCCACTTT. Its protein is CASVDSNYSPLHF.

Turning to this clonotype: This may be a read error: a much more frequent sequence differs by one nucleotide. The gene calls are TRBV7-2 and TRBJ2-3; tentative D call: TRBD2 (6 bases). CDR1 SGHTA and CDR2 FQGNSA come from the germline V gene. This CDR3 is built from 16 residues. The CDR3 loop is CASSKHLARGADTKYF. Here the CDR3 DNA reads TGTGCCAGCAGCAAGCATCTAGCGCGAGGAGCAGATACGAAGTATTTT. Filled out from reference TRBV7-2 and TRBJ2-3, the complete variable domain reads GAGVSQSPSNKVTEKGKDVELRCDPISGHTALYWYRQSLGQGLEFLIYFQGNSAPDKSGLPSDRFSAERTGGSVSTLTIQRTQQEDSAVYLCASSKHLARGADTKYFGPGTRLTVL.

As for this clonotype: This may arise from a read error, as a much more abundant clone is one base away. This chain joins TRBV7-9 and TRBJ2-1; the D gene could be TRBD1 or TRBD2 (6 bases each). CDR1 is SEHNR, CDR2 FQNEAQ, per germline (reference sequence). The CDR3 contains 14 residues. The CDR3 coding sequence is TGTGCCAGCAGCCTCTCGTGGGGGGACAATGAGCAGTCCTTC. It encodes CASSLSWGDNEQSF.

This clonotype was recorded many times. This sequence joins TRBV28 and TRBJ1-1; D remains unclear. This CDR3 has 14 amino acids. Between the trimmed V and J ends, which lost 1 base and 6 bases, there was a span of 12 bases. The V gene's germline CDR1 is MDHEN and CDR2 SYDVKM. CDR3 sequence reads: CASSLSSSASEAFF. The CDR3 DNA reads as TGTGCCAGCAGTTTATCTAGTTCGGCATCTGAAGCTTTCTTT.

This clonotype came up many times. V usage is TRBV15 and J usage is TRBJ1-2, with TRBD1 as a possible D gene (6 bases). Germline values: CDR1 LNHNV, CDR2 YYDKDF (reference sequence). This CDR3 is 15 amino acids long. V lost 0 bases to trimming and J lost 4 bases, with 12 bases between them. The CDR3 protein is CATSRDRTVLYGYTF. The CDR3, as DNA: TGTGCCACCAGCAGAGATCGGACAGTCCTCTATGGCTACACCTTC.

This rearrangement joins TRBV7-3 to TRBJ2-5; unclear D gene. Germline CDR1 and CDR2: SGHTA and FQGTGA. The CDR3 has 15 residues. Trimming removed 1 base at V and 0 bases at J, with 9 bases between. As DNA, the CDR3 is TGTGCCAGCAGCTTAAACTCTCTGTACCAAGAGACCCAGTACTTC. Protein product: CASSLNSLYQETQYF.

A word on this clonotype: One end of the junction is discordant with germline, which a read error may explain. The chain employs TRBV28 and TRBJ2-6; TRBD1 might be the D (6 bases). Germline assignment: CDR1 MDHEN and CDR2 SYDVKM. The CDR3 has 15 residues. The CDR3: CASNLFGGRANVLTF. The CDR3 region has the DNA TGTGCCAGCAATTTATTTGGGGGCCGCGCCAACGTCCTGACTTTC.

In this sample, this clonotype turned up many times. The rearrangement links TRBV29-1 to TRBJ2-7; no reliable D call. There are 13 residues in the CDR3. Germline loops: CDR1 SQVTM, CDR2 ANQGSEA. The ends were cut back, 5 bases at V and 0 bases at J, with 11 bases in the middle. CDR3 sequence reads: CSVKVISSYEQYF. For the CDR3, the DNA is TGCAGCGTTAAAGTAATTAGCTCCTACGAGCAGTACTTC.

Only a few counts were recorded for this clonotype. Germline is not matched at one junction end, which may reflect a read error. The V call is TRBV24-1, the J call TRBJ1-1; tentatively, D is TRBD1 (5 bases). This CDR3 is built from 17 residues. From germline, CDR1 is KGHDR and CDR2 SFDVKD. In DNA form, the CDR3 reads TGTACCACCAGCGCCGGGACCGACTACGGGCTGAACACTGAAGCTTTCTTT. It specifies CTTSAGTDYGLNTEAFF.

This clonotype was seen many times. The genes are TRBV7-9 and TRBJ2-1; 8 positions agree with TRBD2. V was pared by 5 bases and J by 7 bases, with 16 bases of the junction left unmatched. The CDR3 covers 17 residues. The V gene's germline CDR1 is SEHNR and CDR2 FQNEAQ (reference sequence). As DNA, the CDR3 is TGTGCCAGCAGCCTTCTGGGTAAGCGGGAGTTTTGGAATGAGCAGTTCTTC. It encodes CASSLLGKREFWNEQFF.

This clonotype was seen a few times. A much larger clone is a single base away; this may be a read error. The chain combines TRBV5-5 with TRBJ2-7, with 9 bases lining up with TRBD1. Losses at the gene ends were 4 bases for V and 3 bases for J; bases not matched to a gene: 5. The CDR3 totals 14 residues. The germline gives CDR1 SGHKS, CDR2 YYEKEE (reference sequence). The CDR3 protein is CASSIVGQGYEQYF. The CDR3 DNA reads TGTGCCAGCAGCATCGTGGGACAGGGCTACGAGCAGTACTTC. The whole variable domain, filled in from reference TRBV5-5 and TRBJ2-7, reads DAGVTQSPTHLIKTRGQQVTLRCSPISGHKSVSWYQQVLGQGPQFIFQYYEKEERGRGNFPDRFSARQFPNYSSELNVNALLLGDSALYLCASSIVGQGYEQYFGPGTRLTVT.

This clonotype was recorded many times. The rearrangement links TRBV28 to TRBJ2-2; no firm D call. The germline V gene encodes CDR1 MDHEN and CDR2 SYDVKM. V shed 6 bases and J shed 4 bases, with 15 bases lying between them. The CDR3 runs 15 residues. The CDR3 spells CASRSNRASTGELFF. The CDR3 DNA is TGTGCCAGCAGGTCCAACCGGGCTAGCACCGGGGAGCTGTTTTTT. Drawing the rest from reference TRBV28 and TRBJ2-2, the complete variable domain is DVKVTQSSRYLVKRTGEKVFLECVQDMDHENMFWYRQDPGLGLRLIYFSYDVKMKEKGDIPEGYSVSREKKERFSLILESASTNQTSMYLCASRSNRASTGELFFGEGSRLTVL.

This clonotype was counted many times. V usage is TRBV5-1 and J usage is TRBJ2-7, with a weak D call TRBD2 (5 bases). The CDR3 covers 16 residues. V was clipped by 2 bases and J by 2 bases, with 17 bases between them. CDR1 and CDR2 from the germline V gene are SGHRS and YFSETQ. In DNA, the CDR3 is TGCGCCAGCAGCTTACCGAGCGGCGACTTAACCTACGAGCAGTACTTC. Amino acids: CASSLPSGDLTYEQYF.

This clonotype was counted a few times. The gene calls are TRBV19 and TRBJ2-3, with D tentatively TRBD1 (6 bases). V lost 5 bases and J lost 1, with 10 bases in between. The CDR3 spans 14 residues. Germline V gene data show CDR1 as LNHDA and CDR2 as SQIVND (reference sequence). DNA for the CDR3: TGTGCCAGTAGTTTCAGACAGGGCACAGATACGCAGTATTTT. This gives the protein CASSFRQGTDTQYF.